These T cell receptor beta chains were read from a single sample in a study of blood T cells in healthy people across ages. TCRdb re-analysed the 5' RACE reads in MiXCR, keeping a single row per CDR3 protein. The table includes approximately 940,000 distinct CDR3 sequences, roughly 48% detected once. The sample taken for sequencing was blood. Receptor source: a man aged 25 to 40 in good health. Both conserved end residues are part of each CDR3. The D gene is left open where the match is weak. Clone size appears in some rows only: once, few, many, or a class for an expanded clone.

-,TRBV7-9,12,TRBJ2-7,many,TGTGCCAGCAGTCCCCACCCCTACGAGCAGTACTTC,CASSPHPYEQYF
-,TRBV20-1,14,TRBJ2-1,-,TGCAGTGCCCCGGGACCACTTAACTACAATGAGCAGTTCTTC,CSAPGPLNYNEQFF
TRBD1,TRBV15,15,TRBJ1-1,-,TGTGCCACCAGCAGAATCCGGGACAGGAACACTGAAGCTTTCTTT,CATSRIRDRNTEAFF
TRBD2,TRBV4-2,16,TRBJ2-4,few,TGTGCCAGCAGCCAAGACCAGCGGGGGGGCCAAAACATTCAGTACTTC,CASSQDQRGGQNIQYF
-,TRBV7-2,15,TRBJ1-6,-,TGTGCCAGCAGCTTAGATGGGGCTGTTAATTCACCCCTCCACTTT,CASSLDGAVNSPLHF
-,TRBV7-2,15,TRBJ1-2,-,TGTGCCAGCAGCGGAGACGGAGCTAATAACTATGGCTACACCTTC,CASSGDGANNYGYTF
TRBD1,TRBV28,15,TRBJ1-2,-,TGTGCCAGCAGTTTTACCCCGACAGGGATCTATGGCTACACCTTC,CASSFTPTGIYGYTF
-,TRBV20-1,19,TRBJ2-6,-,TGCAGTGCTAGCGCCCTCCGGCGGGGAGGAAGCTCTGGGGCCAACGTCCTGACTTTC,CSASALRRGGSSGANVLTF
-,TRBV4-3,14,TRBJ1-2,-,TGCGCCAGCGGCCAAGGGACGGATAACTATGGCTACACCTTC,CASGQGTDNYGYTF
-,TRBV11-3,14,TRBJ1-2,-,TGTGCCAGCAGCTTAGCAGGGACCAGCTATGGCTACACCTTC,CASSLAGTSYGYTF
-,TRBV7-2,12,TRBJ1-6,-,TGTGCCAGCAGCTCACCCGACAGGCCGCTCCACTTT,CASSSPDRPLHF
TRBD1,TRBV20-1,14,TRBJ2-7,-,TGCAGTGCCGCGGACAGGGTCAACTCCTACGAGCAGTACTTC,CSAADRVNSYEQYF
TRBD1,TRBV10-3,16,TRBJ2-1,few,TGTGCCATCAGTTCCAAGGACAGGGGGGTTTACAATGAGCAGTTCTTC,CAISSKDRGVYNEQFF
-,TRBV4-2,16,TRBJ2-3,-,TGTGCCAGCAGCCATTTGGACAGTGCTAGCACAGAGACGCAGTATTTT,CASSHLDSASTETQYF
-,TRBV24-1,13,TRBJ2-5,few,TGTGCCATCCGAGCGACAGGAAAGGAGACCCAGTACTTC,CAIRATGKETQYF
-,TRBV7-9,12,TRBJ2-5,-,TGTGCCAGCAGCTTAGACCAGGCGGGGCAGTACTTC,CASSLDQAGQYF
-,TRBV28,20,TRBJ1-6,-,TGTGCCAGCAGTTTCTTTCATCTGGGCGGGCTGAGCTCCTATAATTCACCCCTCCACTTT,CASSFFHLGGLSSYNSPLHF
-,TRBV20-1,14,TRBJ1-5,-,TGCAGTGCTAGGGGGACGGCCGTCGAACAGCCCCAGCATTTT,CSARGTAVEQPQHF
-,TRBV6-5,14,TRBJ1-1,-,TGTGCCAGCAGTTACGCCCCAGGAAACACTGAAGCTTTCTTT,CASSYAPGNTEAFF
-,TRBV7-2,15,TRBJ2-7,-,TGTGCCAGCAGCTTACTAGCTTTAGGGGGAAGCGAGCAGTACTTC,CASSLLALGGSEQYF
-,TRBV20-1,14,TRBJ2-3,-,TGCAGTGCTAAGGACGTGGAAAGGACAGATACGCAGTATTTT,CSAKDVERTDTQYF
TRBD1,TRBV27,15,TRBJ2-1,few,TGTGCCAGCAGTGTCGGGACAGGGGGCTACAATGAGCAGTTCTTC,CASSVGTGGYNEQFF
TRBD2,TRBV7-2,16,TRBJ2-3,few,TGTGCCAGCAGCTTAGTGGCTAGCGGGGGGGTTGATACGCAGTATTTT,CASSLVASGGVDTQYF
-,TRBV12-3/TRBV12-4,14,TRBJ1-6,-,TGTGCCAGCAGTGTTTTGAGGCGAGAATCACCCCTCCACTTT,CASSVLRRESPLHF
-,TRBV5-1,15,TRBJ2-2,-,TGCGCCAGCAGCCCCCCGGAGCCTTGGGCCGGGGAGCTGTTTTTT,CASSPPEPWAGELFF
-,TRBV4-3,15,TRBJ2-7,few,TGCGCCAGCAGCCAAGATTCACGCAACCCCTACGAGCAGTACTTC,CASSQDSRNPYEQYF
-,TRBV11-1,16,TRBJ2-5,-,TGTGCCAGCAGCTTAGCAGGGACCCCTGAGAACAATGAGCAGTACTTC,CASSLAGTPENNEQYF
-,TRBV28,14,TRBJ1-4,few,TGTGCCAGCAGTACGGCCTCTAATAATGAAAAACTGTTTTTT,CASSTASNNEKLFF
TRBD1,TRBV9,16,TRBJ1-1,few,TGTGCCAGCAGCCCTAACAGGGGACATATGAACACTGAAGCTTTCTTT,CASSPNRGHMNTEAFF
-,TRBV28,14,TRBJ1-5,few,TGTGCCAGCAGCCGGACAGTTAGCAATCAGCCCCAGCATTTT,CASSRTVSNQPQHF
-,TRBV9,15,TRBJ2-5,-,TGTGCCAGCAGCGGCGGGACTCTCGCCCAAGAGACCCAGTACTTC,CASSGGTLAQETQYF